This TCR beta chain was observed in a study of T cell responses to AZD1222 COVID-19 vaccine. Only in-frame clones appear in the TCRdb table, and some are missing; sequencing was by immunoSEQ multiplex PCR. The sample carries over 55,000 clones, 60% to 85% recorded once. The CDR3 has 13 amino acids. V gave up 6 bases and J gave up 7 bases, with 15 bases separating them. To note about this clone: The antigen remains unidentified.

Study-level results: Repertoire samples came only from after the peak T cell response. The donor cohort was predominantly white British with a female majority, and clonal diversity may have been underestimated.

This clonotype was obtained from an adult who received the AZD1222 COVID-19 vaccine. The chain is built from TRBV12-3 or TRBV12-4 and TRBJ1-1; D possibly corresponds to TRBD1 (5 bases). The sample consisted of peripheral blood, taken 28 days after the second AZD1222 dose. CDR3 in amino acids: CASRLRQTGEAFF. CDR3 nucleotides: TGTGCCAGCAGGCTCCGACAGACGGGTGAAGCTTTCTTT.